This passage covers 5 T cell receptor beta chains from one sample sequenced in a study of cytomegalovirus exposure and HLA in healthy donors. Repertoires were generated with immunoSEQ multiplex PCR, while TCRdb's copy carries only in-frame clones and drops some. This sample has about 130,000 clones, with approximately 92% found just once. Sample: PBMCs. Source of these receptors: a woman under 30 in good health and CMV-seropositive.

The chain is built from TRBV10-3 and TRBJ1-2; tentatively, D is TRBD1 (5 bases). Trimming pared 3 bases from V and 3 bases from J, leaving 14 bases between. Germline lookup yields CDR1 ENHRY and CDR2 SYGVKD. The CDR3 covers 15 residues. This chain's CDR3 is CAISDLRAYDYGYTF. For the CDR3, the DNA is TGTGCCATCAGTGACCTCAGGGCGTACGACTATGGCTACACCTTC.

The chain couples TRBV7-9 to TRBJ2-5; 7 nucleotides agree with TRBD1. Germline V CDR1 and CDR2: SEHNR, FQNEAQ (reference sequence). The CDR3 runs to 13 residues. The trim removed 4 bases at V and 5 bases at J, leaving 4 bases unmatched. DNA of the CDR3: TGTGCCAGCAGCTCACAGGGGCGGGAGACCCAGTACTTC. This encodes CASSSQGRETQYF.

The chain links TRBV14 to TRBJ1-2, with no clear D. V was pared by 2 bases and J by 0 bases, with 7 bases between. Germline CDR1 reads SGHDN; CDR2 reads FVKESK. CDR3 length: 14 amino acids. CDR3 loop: CASSQMTPNYGYTF. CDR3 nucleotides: TGTGCCAGCAGCCAAATGACACCTAACTATGGCTACACCTTC.

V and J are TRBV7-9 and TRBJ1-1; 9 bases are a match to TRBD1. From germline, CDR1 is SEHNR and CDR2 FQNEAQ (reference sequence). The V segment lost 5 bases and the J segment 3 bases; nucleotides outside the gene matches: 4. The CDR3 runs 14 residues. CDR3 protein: CASSRDRVDTEAFF. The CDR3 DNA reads TGTGCCAGCAGCCGGGACAGGGTAGACACTGAAGCTTTCTTT. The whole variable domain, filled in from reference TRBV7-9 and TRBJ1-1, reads DTGVSQNPRHKITKRGQNVTFRCDPISEHNRLYWYRQTLGQGPEFLTYFQNEAQLEKSRLLSDRFSAERPKGSFSTLEIQRTEQGDSAMYLCASSRDRVDTEAFFGQGTRLTVV.

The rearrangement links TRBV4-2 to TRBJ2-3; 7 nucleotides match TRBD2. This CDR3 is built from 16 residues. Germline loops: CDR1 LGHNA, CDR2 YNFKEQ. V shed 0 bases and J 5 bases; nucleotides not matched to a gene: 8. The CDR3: CASSQDFAGRGDTQYF. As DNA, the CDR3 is TGTGCCAGCAGCCAAGATTTCGCAGGGAGGGGAGATACGCAGTATTTT.